These 28 T cell receptor beta chains were sequenced from one sample in a study of identical twins. TCRdb itself ran the 5' RACE reads through MiXCR, one entry per CDR3 protein. Among about 1.7 million distinct CDR3 sequences, under 35% were seen once, and the ten largest hold 0.25% to 0.3%. Source material: cord blood. The receptors come from a newborn girl in good health.

This chain's CDR3 is CASGLHRGQNIQYF. The CDR3, as DNA: TGTGCTAGTGGTTTGCACAGGGGACAAAACATTCAGTACTTC. The V and J genes are TRBV12-5 and TRBJ2-4, with 7 bases matching TRBD1. CDR1 is LGHNT and CDR2 is FRNRAP in the germline V gene. The ends lost 2 bases at V and 5 bases at J; junction bases unmatched: 3. The CDR3 length is 14 residues.

V and J are TRBV6-1 and TRBJ2-3, with 11 positions matching TRBD1. CDR1 MNHNS and CDR2 SASEGT come from the germline V gene. The CDR3 totals 15 residues. V lost 6 bases to trimming and J lost 4 bases; unmatched junction nucleotides: 6. The CDR3 loop is CASSPGQGEADTQYF. CDR3 nucleotide sequence: TGTGCCAGCAGCCCGGGACAGGGGGAGGCAGATACGCAGTATTTT.

This clonotype showed up just a few times. This chain connects TRBV12-3 or TRBV12-4 to TRBJ2-4; D is perhaps TRBD1 or TRBD2 (6 bases each). V lost 1 base to trimming and J lost 13 bases, with 14 bases between them. The CDR3 loop spans 13 amino acids. The CDR3 sequence: CASSLGGAYGQYF. CDR3 DNA: TGTGCCAGCAGTTTAGGGGGGGCCTACGGGCAGTACTTC.

This CDR3 reads CASSQEGLAGWDTQYF. The CDR3 DNA reads as TGTGCCAGCAGCCAAGAAGGACTAGCGGGGTGGGATACGCAGTATTTT. The J gene is TRBJ2-3, the V gene TRBV3-1; 12 bases line up with TRBD2. This CDR3 has 16 residues. The germline gives CDR1 LGHDT, CDR2 YNNKEL (reference sequence). With 0 bases clipped from V and 6 bases from J, the junction kept 4 bases outside the gene matches.

Comment on this clonotype: A read error may be the cause here, since a much bigger clone is one base away. The chain is built from TRBV27 and TRBJ2-7; TRBD1 might be the D (5 bases). The CDR3 length is 12 residues. From germline, CDR1 is MNHEY and CDR2 SMNVEV (reference sequence). The CDR3 coding sequence is TGTGCCGGCAGTTTCGCAGGGAACGAGCAGTACTTC. This encodes CAGSFAGNEQYF.

The V gene is TRBV10-3, the J gene TRBJ2-1; D may correspond to TRBD1 or TRBD2 (5 bases each). The CDR3 loop spans 15 amino acids. The germline V and J ends were trimmed by 6 bases and 2 bases, with 14 bases remaining between them. Germline V gene lookup returns CDR1 ENHRY and CDR2 SYGVKD. The chain's CDR3 is CAISTRDRAYNEQFF. The CDR3 DNA reads as TGTGCCATCAGCACCCGGGACCGCGCCTACAATGAGCAGTTCTTC.

The genes are TRBV10-2 and TRBJ2-3; D gene ambiguous. The CDR3 totals 15 residues. V shed 0 bases and J shed 1 base, with 8 bases lying between them. The germline gives CDR1 WSHSY, CDR2 SAAADI. CDR3 amino acids: CASSESTIRTDTQYF. The CDR3 coding sequence is TGCGCCAGCAGTGAGTCGACGATCCGCACAGATACGCAGTATTTT.

Of note for this clonotype: A junction end diverges from the germline sequence, so it may reflect a read error. V usage is TRBV29-1 and J usage is TRBJ2-3; possibly TRBD1 for D (5 bases). The CDR3 has 15 amino acids. Germline V gene data show CDR1 as SQVTM and CDR2 as ANQGSEA. CDR3 sequence (DNA): TGCAGCATTGAAGAATTAAGGGGTGGCACAGATACGCAGTATTTT. This encodes CSIEELRGGTDTQYF.

V and J are TRBV4-1 and TRBJ1-1; a weak D match, TRBD1 (5 bases). Germline V CDR1 and CDR2: MGHRA, YSYEKL. Trimming took off 4 bases at V and 4 bases at J, with 16 bases between the two ends. CDR3 length: 15 residues. The CDR3 DNA reads as TGCGCCAGCAGCCTACCTTCAGGGAGAAGCACTGAAGCTTTCTTT. It yields the protein CASSLPSGRSTEAFF.

This clonotype was detected many times. The chain joins TRBV20-1 to TRBJ2-3, with D possibly being TRBD2 (5 bases). Trimming left V 0 bases short and J 1 base short, with 8 bases between. CDR3 size: 14 residues. Germline CDR1 and CDR2: DFQATT and SNEGSKA (reference sequence). In DNA form, the CDR3 reads TGCAGTGCTAGAGATCCTAGCCGCACAGATACGCAGTATTTT. Translation: CSARDPSRTDTQYF.

The V gene is TRBV4-1, the J gene TRBJ1-2, with TRBD1 identical over 8 bases. From germline, CDR1 is MGHRA and CDR2 YSYEKL. The CDR3 is 17 amino acids. J was trimmed by 0 bases and V by 4 bases; bases with no gene match: 10. The chain's CDR3 is CASSPADRVLTNYGYTF. The CDR3 DNA sequence: TGCGCCAGCAGCCCAGCGGACAGGGTGCTAACTAACTATGGCTACACCTTC.

This clonotype occurred many times. V gene TRBV29-1 combines with J gene TRBJ1-2, with 7 bases aligning to TRBD1. CDR3 length: 12 amino acids. With V trimmed by 5 bases and J by 7 bases, 7 bases remained unmatched. From germline, CDR1 is SQVTM and CDR2 ANQGSEA. The CDR3 sequence is CSVRRQGVGYTF. For the CDR3, the DNA is TGCAGCGTTAGAAGACAGGGAGTTGGCTACACCTTC.

This clonotype came up once. The CDR3, as DNA: TGTGCCAGCAGTGACATGATGTCCGGGGAGCTGTTTTTT. As protein: CASSDMMSGELFF. J is TRBJ2-2 and V is TRBV6-1; no firm D call. The germline CDR1 and CDR2 sequences are MNHNS and SASEGT. Trimming cost V 3 bases and J 6 bases, with 8 bases left between them. CDR3 length: 13 residues.

The chain is built from TRBV2 and TRBJ2-5; D uncertain. Germline lookup yields CDR1 SNHLY and CDR2 FYNNEI. V lost 7 bases and J 13 bases, leaving 7 bases between the germline ends. This CDR3 is built from 8 residues. The CDR3 DNA is TGTGCCAGCAATGGGCGGTACTTC. Its protein product is CASNGRYF. Combining the CDR3 with reference TRBV2 and TRBJ2-5 gives the whole variable domain EPEVTQTPSHQVTQMGQEVILRCVPISNHLYFYWYRQILGQKVEFLVSFYNNEISEKSEIFDDQFSVERPDGSNFTLKIRSTKLEDSAMYFCASNGRYFGPGTRLLVL.

The chain joins TRBV6-2 or TRBV6-3 to TRBJ2-7; unclear D gene. The CDR3 runs 14 residues. Germline V CDR1 and CDR2: MNHEY, SVGEGT. V lost 0 bases to trimming and J lost 8 bases, with 14 bases between them. DNA for the CDR3: TGTGCCAGCAGTTACTCGGCCCCTGTAGATAAGCAGTACTTC. Translated: CASSYSAPVDKQYF.

Only a few counts were recorded for this clonotype. V gene TRBV7-9 combines with J gene TRBJ2-1; TRBD2 aligns across 8 bases. The germline gives CDR1 SEHNR, CDR2 FQNEAQ (reference sequence). V was pared by 1 base and J by 7 bases, with 9 bases of the junction left unmatched. This CDR3 comprises 16 residues. CDR3 nucleotide sequence: TGTGCCAGCAGCTTAGTACCAGCGGGAGATGAGAATGAGCAGTTCTTC. Its translation is CASSLVPAGDENEQFF. Full variable domain (outside the CDR3, taken from reference TRBV7-9 and TRBJ2-1): DTGVSQNPRHKITKRGQNVTFRCDPISEHNRLYWYRQTLGQGPEFLTYFQNEAQLEKSRLLSDRFSAERPKGSFSTLEIQRTEQGDSAMYLCASSLVPAGDENEQFFGPGTRLTVL.

The J gene is TRBJ1-2, the V gene TRBV3-1, with TRBD1 matching over 8 bases. CDR1 and CDR2 from the germline V gene are LGHDT and YNNKEL (reference sequence). This CDR3 contains 17 residues. The trim removed 4 bases at V and 4 bases at J, leaving 14 bases unmatched. In DNA, the CDR3 is TGTGCCAGCAGCCCCGAGACAGGGGCCCTCTTTGTCTATGGCTACACCTTC. Translation gives CASSPETGALFVYGYTF. The complete variable domain, with remaining parts taken from reference TRBV3-1 and TRBJ1-2, reads DTAVSQTPKYLVTQMGNDKSIKCEQNLGHDTMYWYKQDSKKFLKIMFSYNNKELIINETVPNRFSPKSPDKAHLNLHINSLELGDSAVYFCASSPETGALFVYGYTFGSGTRLTVV.

This clonotype was counted many times. The chain links TRBV7-2 to TRBJ2-3; D unresolved. The germline V and J ends were trimmed by 3 bases and 1 base, with 5 bases remaining between them. This CDR3 has 13 amino acids. CDR1 and CDR2 (germline): SGHTA, FQGNSA. The CDR3 bases are TGTGCCAGCAGCTTTGAACGCACAGATACGCAGTATTTT. It is translated as CASSFERTDTQYF.

With regard to this clonotype: The final CDR3 position lacks the conserved phenylalanine or tryptophan, pointing to a likely read error. No DNA is shown, since the ends of the CDR3 on it are uncertain; the CDR3 is the one TCRdb lists. The V call is TRBV20-1, the J call TRBJ2-5; the tabulated D call, TRBD1, remains unverified against the DNA. CDR1 and CDR2 from the germline V gene are DFQATT and SNEGSKA (reference sequence). The CDR3 length equals 12 residues, ends included. The CDR3: CSAKTGLYTFGS.

V usage is TRBV15 and J usage is TRBJ1-3; D is uncertain. The length of the CDR3 is 14 residues. Looked up from germline, CDR1 is LNHNV and CDR2 is YYDKDF (reference sequence). V was clipped by 0 bases and J by 0 bases, with 3 bases between them. Here the CDR3 reads CATSRDTSGNTIYF. CDR3 in DNA: TGTGCCACCAGCAGAGATACCTCTGGAAACACCATATATTTT.

On this clonotype itself: The junction differs from germline at one of its ends, possibly a read error. The chain links TRBV12-3 or TRBV12-4 to TRBJ1-2; D may be TRBD1 (5 bases). This CDR3 has 13 amino acids. The CDR3 DNA sequence: TGTGCCAGCAAGAGGGGCCCCTACTACGGCTACACCTTC. Translation gives CASKRGPYYGYTF.

This clonotype was recorded many times. V and J are TRBV7-9 and TRBJ2-7; unclear D gene. This CDR3 is built from 15 residues. V lost 3 bases and J lost 2, with 14 bases in between. Looked up from germline, CDR1 is SEHNR and CDR2 is FQNEAQ (reference sequence). CDR3 protein: CASSFSASYTYEQYF. In DNA, the CDR3 is TGTGCCAGCAGCTTCTCGGCGAGTTATACCTACGAGCAGTACTTC.

The chain has TRBV9 and TRBJ1-1; the match to TRBD1 covers 8 bases. V shed 4 bases and J 6 bases; nucleotides not matched to a gene: 5. In germline, CDR1 is SGDLS, CDR2 YYNGEE. The CDR3 covers 13 residues. CDR3 loop: CASSPTGGAEAFF. CDR3 nucleotide sequence: TGTGCCAGCAGCCCCACAGGGGGAGCTGAAGCTTTCTTT.

Details on this clonotype: This sequence may be a read error, since a much larger clone differs from it by one base. The chain uses TRBV6-5 and TRBJ2-4; 10 nucleotides agree with TRBD2. In germline, CDR1 is MNHEY, CDR2 SVGAGI. V shed 7 bases, J shed 5 bases, and the junction held 8 bases outside the gene matches. The CDR3 is 15 residues long. Here the CDR3 reads CASKLTGTSENIQYF. The CDR3 coding sequence is TGTGCCAGCAAACTGACCGGGACTAGCGAAAACATTCAGTACTTC.

The V gene is TRBV21-1, the J gene TRBJ2-7. TRBV21-1 is a pseudogene locus. This CDR3 contains 14 residues. CDR3 in DNA: TGTGCCAGCAGCAAACTGGTTCGGGCCTACGAGCAGTACTTC. It yields the protein CASSKLVRAYEQYF.

J is TRBJ2-1 and V is TRBV20-1; no reliable D call. This CDR3 has 12 amino acids. V was clipped by 6 bases and J by 2 bases, with 8 bases between them. Looked up from germline, CDR1 is DFQATT and CDR2 is SNEGSKA (reference sequence). Here the CDR3 DNA reads TGCAGTGCCGCCCTTGCCTACAATGAGCAGTTCTTC. This codes for CSAALAYNEQFF.

A single count supports this clonotype. This rearrangement joins TRBV6-5 to TRBJ2-5, with a possible D match to TRBD2 (6 bases). Trimming removed 2 bases at V and 11 bases at J, with 21 bases between. The CDR3 has 15 amino acids. Per the germline V gene, CDR1 is MNHEY and CDR2 is SVGAGI. The DNA of the CDR3 is TGTGCCAGCAGTTACGTGGGGACTGGGCTCAATGAGCAGTACTTC. Translation gives CASSYVGTGLNEQYF.

The rearrangement uses TRBV7-2 and TRBJ2-1; 12 nucleotides agree with TRBD2. The germline CDR1 and CDR2 sequences are SGHTA and FQGNSA. The CDR3 is made up of 19 amino acids. V dropped 4 bases and J dropped 1; count of bases not matched to a gene: 11. The CDR3 DNA sequence: TGTGCCAGCAGCTGGGGGACTAGCGGGTTGTCTGGGTCCTACAATGAGCAGTTCTTC. Protein sequence: CASSWGTSGLSGSYNEQFF.